This TCR beta chain was sequenced during a study of blood T cell repertoires in COVID-19. Between the trimmed V and J ends, which lost 6 bases and 2 bases, there was a span of 16 bases. The germline V gene has CDR1 LNHDA and CDR2 SQIVND (reference sequence). This CDR3 contains 15 residues. Data came from immunoSEQ multiplex PCR; TCRdb stores just in-frame clones and leaves some out. The sample comprises 200,000 or so clones, about 86% of which are singletons, and approximately 7.9% rests with the top ten. Participants were aged about 18 to 90 years, lived in roughly 25 US areas, and enrolled virtually. Cohorts were assigned according to the clinical history that participants reported. Two negative PCRs, clearance, or symptom resolution were required of recovered Cohort 3 donors.

The source material was PBMCs or T cells enriched from blood (not recorded which). This clonotype was obtained from a man aged 40-49 years who had recovered from COVID-19. The gene calls are TRBV19 and TRBJ1-2; D gene unclear. The CDR3 loop is CASSTVAAANYGYTF. The CDR3 coding sequence is TGTGCCAGTAGCACCGTCGCGGCAGCAAACTATGGCTACACCTTC.